This T cell receptor beta chain came from a study of cytomegalovirus exposure and HLA in healthy donors. The V gene end was trimmed by 6 bases and the J gene end by 5 bases; junction bases not matched to a gene: 8. Germline CDR1 reads MNHEY; CDR2 reads SVGAGI. The length of the CDR3 is 15 residues. Whole-study results and caveats: Follow-up analysis seemed to connect common viral pathogens with several of the most significant clusters identified. A further, later analysis showed that HLA-associated TCR beta chains (compared with equally common others) were more clonally expanded.

For this clone: What it recognizes is unknown.

PCR was performed using 60 Vbeta and 13 Jbeta primers. Sequenced by immunoSEQ multiplex PCR; TCRdb stores in-frame clones only, minus some. This sample has about 140,000 clones; roughly 77% occur once, and the top ten carry 2% to 2.5%. This chain links TRBV6-5 with TRBJ2-3; the match to TRBD1 covers 10 bases. The receptor was isolated from a man younger than 45 in good health and CMV-seronegative. Sequencing input: PBMCs. The CDR3 nucleotides are TGTGCCAGCAGGACCGGGACAGGGGAGGGAGATACGCAGTATTTT. It yields the protein CASRTGTGEGDTQYF.